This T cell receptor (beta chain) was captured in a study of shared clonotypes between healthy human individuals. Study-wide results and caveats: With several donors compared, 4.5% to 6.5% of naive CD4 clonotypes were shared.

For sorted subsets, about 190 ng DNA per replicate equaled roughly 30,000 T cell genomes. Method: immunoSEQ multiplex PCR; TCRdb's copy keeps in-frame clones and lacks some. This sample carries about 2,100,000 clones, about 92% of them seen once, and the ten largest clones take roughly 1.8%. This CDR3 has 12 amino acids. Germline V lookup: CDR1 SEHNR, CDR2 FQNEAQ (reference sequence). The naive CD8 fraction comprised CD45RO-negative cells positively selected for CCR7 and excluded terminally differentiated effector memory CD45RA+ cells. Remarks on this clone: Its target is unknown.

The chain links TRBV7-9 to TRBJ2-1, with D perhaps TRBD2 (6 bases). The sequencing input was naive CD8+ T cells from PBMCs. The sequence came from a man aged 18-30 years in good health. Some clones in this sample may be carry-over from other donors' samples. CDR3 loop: CVTRGGDNEQFF. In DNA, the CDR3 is TGTGTCACACGGGGAGGTGACAATGAGCAGTTCTTC.